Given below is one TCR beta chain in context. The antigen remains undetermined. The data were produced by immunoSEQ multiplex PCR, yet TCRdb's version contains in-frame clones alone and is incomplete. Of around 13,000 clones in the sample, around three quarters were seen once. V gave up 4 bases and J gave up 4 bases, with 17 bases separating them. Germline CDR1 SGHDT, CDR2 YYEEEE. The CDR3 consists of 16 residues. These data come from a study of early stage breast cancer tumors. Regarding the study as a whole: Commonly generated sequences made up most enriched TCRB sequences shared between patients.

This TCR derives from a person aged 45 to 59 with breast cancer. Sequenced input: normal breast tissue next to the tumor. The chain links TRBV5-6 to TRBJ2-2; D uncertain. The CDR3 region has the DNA TGTGCCAGCAGCCTAGATTTGGGCAGGTTCACCGGGGAGCTGTTTTTT. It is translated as CASSLDLGRFTGELFF.